These 10 T cell receptor beta chains were sequenced from one sample in a study of OX40 agonist ivuxolimab in advanced cancers. Method: immunoSEQ multiplex PCR; TCRdb's copy keeps in-frame clones and lacks some. The sample has some 79,000 clones; approximately 90% are singletons. The sequencing here drew on CD4+ or CD8+ T cells sorted from blood, taken in a trial of the OX40 agonist ivuxolimab. These receptors were collected from an adult with an advanced solid tumor such as melanoma, head and neck, liver or kidney cancer.

This sequence joins TRBV11-2 and TRBJ2-7; the D gene is possibly TRBD2 (5 bases). The CDR3 totals 15 residues. V lost 0 bases, J lost 3 bases, and 12 bases lay in between. Per germline, CDR1 SGHAT and CDR2 FQNNGV. CDR3 sequence: CASSLDAPEGYEQYF. CDR3 in DNA: TGTGCCAGCAGCTTAGATGCCCCAGAGGGCTACGAGCAGTACTTC. The full variable domain, its missing parts supplied by reference TRBV11-2 and TRBJ2-7, is EAGVAQSPRYKIIEKRQSVAFWCNPISGHATLYWYQQILGQGPKLLIQFQNNGVVDDSQLPKDRFSAERLKGVDSTLKIQPAKLEDSAVYLCASSLDAPEGYEQYFGPGTRLTVT.

The rearrangement joins TRBV9 to TRBJ2-1; 7 bases are shared with TRBD2. The ends lost 5 bases at V and 4 bases at J; junction bases unmatched: 9. CDR1 and CDR2 from the germline V gene are SGDLS and YYNGEE. The CDR3 totals 15 residues. CDR3: CASRESGTTYNEQFF. As DNA, the CDR3 is TGTGCCAGCAGAGAAAGCGGGACGACTTACAATGAGCAGTTCTTC.

The chain joins TRBV9 to TRBJ1-1; 8 bases match TRBD1. The CDR3 is made up of 14 amino acids. V lost 4 bases to trimming and J lost 4 bases; unmatched junction nucleotides: 6. Per germline, CDR1 SGDLS and CDR2 YYNGEE. CDR3 in amino acids: CASSRGQGATEAFF. CDR3 nucleotides: TGTGCCAGCAGCCGAGGCCAGGGGGCCACTGAAGCTTTCTTT.

The rearrangement joins TRBV18 to TRBJ2-2; D unclear. V was shortened by 1 base and J by 5 bases, with 8 bases between the two germline ends. The CDR3 covers 14 residues. CDR1 is KGHSH and CDR2 is LQKENI in the germline V gene. CDR3 amino acids: CASSPLQETGELFF. CDR3 nucleotide sequence: TGTGCCAGCTCACCACTGCAGGAAACCGGGGAGCTGTTTTTT. The entire variable domain, with the rest obtained from reference TRBV18 and TRBJ2-2, is as follows: NAGVMQNPRHLVRRRGQEARLRCSPMKGHSHVYWYRQLPEEGLKFMVYLQKENIIDESGMPKERFSAEFPKEGPSILRIQQVVRGDSAAYFCASSPLQETGELFFGEGSRLTVL.

The rearrangement uses TRBV19 and TRBJ2-5; TRBD1 agrees at 8 bases. The junction had 11 bases not matched to a gene; V was cut back by 6 bases and J by 5 bases. CDR3 length: 15 amino acids. The V gene's germline CDR1 is LNHDA and CDR2 SQIVND (reference sequence). DNA of the CDR3: TGTGCCAGTAGAACCTCGACAGGGGTTGGGGAGACCCAGTACTTC. It is translated as CASRTSTGVGETQYF.

V and J are TRBV10-2 and TRBJ2-7; the D gene is possibly TRBD1 (6 bases). V was shortened by 5 bases and J by 12 bases, with 17 bases between the two germline ends. Germline V CDR1 and CDR2: WSHSY, SAAADI. This CDR3 comprises 12 residues. CDR3 protein: CASSKPGTRLYF. CDR3 DNA: TGCGCCAGCAGTAAACCCGGGACAAGATTGTACTTC.

The V gene is TRBV7-9, the J gene TRBJ2-3; 9 nucleotides align to TRBD2. The germline CDR1 and CDR2 sequences are SEHNR and FQNEAQ (reference sequence). With V trimmed by 1 base and J by 4 bases, 3 bases remained unmatched. The CDR3 runs to 15 residues. CDR3 DNA: TGTGCCAGCAGCTTAGGGATAGCGGGAGCAGATACGCAGTATTTT. It encodes CASSLGIAGADTQYF.

The chain has TRBV5-1 and TRBJ2-1; 9 bases fit TRBD2. Per the germline V gene, CDR1 is SGHRS and CDR2 is YFSETQ. This CDR3 is built from 15 residues. Trimming removed 4 bases from V and 8 bases from J; junction bases left unmatched: 10. The CDR3 DNA reads as TGCGCCAGCAGCAAATTTGGACTAGCGTTCGATGAGCAGTTCTTC. Amino acid sequence: CASSKFGLAFDEQFF.

The CDR3 here is CSARGLGELFF. CDR3 DNA sequence: TGCAGTGCTAGAGGTCTCGGGGAGCTGTTTTTT. This chain joins TRBV20-1 and TRBJ2-2; D is ambiguous. The V gene's germline CDR1 is DFQATT and CDR2 SNEGSKA (reference sequence). The V gene lost 1 base and the J gene lost 7 bases, with 4 bases spanning the gap. The CDR3 is 11 residues long.

The table lists this clone with a few counts. This chain uses TRBV14 with TRBJ1-3, with D unclear. The germline gives CDR1 SGHDN, CDR2 FVKESK. V lost 0 bases and J 11 bases, leaving 8 bases between the germline ends. The CDR3 is 12 residues long. The CDR3 reads CASSQEPRPIYF. The CDR3 DNA reads as TGTGCCAGCAGCCAAGAACCTCGGCCCATATATTTT.